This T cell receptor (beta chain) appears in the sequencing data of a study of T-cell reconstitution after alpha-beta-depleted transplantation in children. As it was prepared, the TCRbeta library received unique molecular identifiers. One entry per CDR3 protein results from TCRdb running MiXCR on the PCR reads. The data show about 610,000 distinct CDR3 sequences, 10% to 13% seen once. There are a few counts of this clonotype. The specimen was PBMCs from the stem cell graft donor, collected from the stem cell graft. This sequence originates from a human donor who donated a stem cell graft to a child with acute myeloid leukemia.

CDR3 nucleotides: TGTGCCAGCAGTCACCGTCTAGGACTAGCGAAAAACATTCAGTACTTC. Translated, it gives CASSHRLGLAKNIQYF. The chain recombines TRBV6-5 with TRBJ2-4; 9 bases align to TRBD2. The V and J ends lost 5 bases and 4 bases, in that order; junction bases with no gene match: 9. This CDR3 region has 16 residues. The germline gives CDR1 MNHEY, CDR2 SVGAGI.